Following are 6 T cell receptor beta chains from one sample sequenced in a study of response to subunit inactivated influenza vaccine. One entry per CDR3 protein, called by TCRdb with MiXCR from the RT-PCR reads. The sample consists of about 570,000 distinct CDR3 sequences, roughly 12% of them appearing once. The sample was also linked to a second study, of T cells expressing NK-cell markers. Per that paper: cDNA encoding TCR beta was synthesized via 5'RACE template switching incorporating UMIs.

The sample here was PBMCs from blood, taken on the day of vaccination. The receptors here all came from a man aged 45-65 years who received an inactivated influenza vaccine.

CDR3 amino acids: CASSLGAALRPPDEQFF. In DNA, the CDR3 is TGCGCCAGCAGCTTGGGAGCGGCCCTAAGGCCTCCGGATGAGCAGTTCTTC. This chain connects TRBV5-1 to TRBJ2-1; TRBD2 might be the D (5 bases). Looked up from germline, CDR1 is SGHRS and CDR2 is YFSETQ. This CDR3 has 17 residues. V was clipped by 0 bases and J by 8 bases, with 21 bases between them.

The chain has TRBV20-1 and TRBJ2-7; D is uncertain. V gave up 0 bases and J gave up 0 bases, with 9 bases separating them. The CDR3 spans 14 residues. Germline V gene sequence: CDR1 DFQATT, CDR2 SNEGSKA (reference sequence). In DNA, the CDR3 is TGCAGTGCTAGAGATTGGGCTAGCTCCTACGAGCAGTACTTC. Protein sequence: CSARDWASSYEQYF.

The rearrangement uses TRBV20-1 and TRBJ2-7; maybe TRBD1 (6 bases). The germline gives CDR1 DFQATT, CDR2 SNEGSKA (reference sequence). Trimming pared 5 bases from V and 7 bases from J, leaving 18 bases between. This CDR3 is built from 13 residues. The CDR3 coding sequence is TGCAGTGCTCAGCTAGGGGGTATGGGGGAGCAGTACTTC. Amino acid sequence: CSAQLGGMGEQYF.

A few counts support this clonotype. This sequence joins TRBV5-1 and TRBJ2-2, with 7 bases aligning to TRBD2. Germline trimming cut 0 bases from V and 3 bases from J; bases unmatched to any gene: 5. The V gene's germline CDR1 is SGHRS and CDR2 YFSETQ. This CDR3 is built from 16 residues. The CDR3 spells CASSLGRGVYTGELFF. DNA for the CDR3: TGCGCCAGCAGCTTGGGTCGGGGGGTCTACACCGGGGAGCTGTTTTTT. Complete variable domain (other parts from reference TRBV5-1 and TRBJ2-2): KAGVTQTPRYLIKTRGQQVTLSCSPISGHRSVSWYQQTPGQGLQFLFEYFSETQRNKGNFPGRFSGRQFSNSRSEMNVSTLELGDSALYLCASSLGRGVYTGELFFGEGSRLTVL.

This chain joins TRBV5-1 and TRBJ2-5; 7 bases align to TRBD1. Germline V gene data show CDR1 as SGHRS and CDR2 as YFSETQ. The CDR3 extends over 15 amino acids. V was pared by 4 bases and J by 4 bases, with 10 bases of the junction left unmatched. Written as DNA, the CDR3 is TGCGCCAGCAGCACGTACAGGGGTTTGGGAGAGACCCAGTACTTC. Its protein is CASSTYRGLGETQYF.

The rearrangement uses TRBV7-8 and TRBJ1-2, with D maybe TRBD1 (5 bases). The ends were cut back, 0 bases at V and 8 bases at J, with 10 bases in the middle. The CDR3 has 13 amino acids. CDR1 is SGHVS, CDR2 FQNEAQ, per germline. The CDR3 coding sequence is TGTGCCAGCAGCTTAGCTCAGGGCAGAGGCTACACCTTC. Protein product: CASSLAQGRGYTF.